This T cell receptor beta chain stems from a study of response to subunit inactivated influenza vaccine. One entry per CDR3 protein results from TCRdb running MiXCR on the RT-PCR reads. The sample shows 700,000 to 800,000 distinct CDR3 sequences, approximately 18% of them seen only once. The study, taken as a whole, reports: Authors suggested few new T cells are recruited by each seasonal influenza vaccination.

The CDR3 length is 13 residues. The V gene end was trimmed by 6 bases and the J gene end by 7 bases; junction bases not matched to a gene: 9. Germline V gives CDR1 SQVTM, CDR2 ANQGSEA. To note about this clonotype: Antigen specificity is unknown.

This clonotype was obtained from a man aged 50-59 years who received an inactivated influenza vaccine. This chain joins TRBV29-1 and TRBJ2-1; 7 bases match TRBD2. The sample in question was PBMCs from blood, obtained 5 days after vaccination. CDR3 amino acids: CSVDAGEGNEQFF. CDR3 coding DNA: TGCAGCGTCGATGCGGGGGAGGGAAATGAGCAGTTCTTC.